This T cell receptor beta chain was identified during a study of shared clonotypes between healthy human individuals. Study summary: Per donor, three plates held CD4 naive cells, three held CD4 memory, two held CD8 naive and one held CD8 memory.

This clone has just one count. What it binds is not known. Each cell subset's genomic DNA was divided evenly among several immunoSEQ plates. TCRdb keeps only in-frame clones here, not all; method: immunoSEQ multiplex PCR. The sample consists of approximately 250,000 clones, 65% of them appearing once. Germline trimming cut 4 bases from V and 0 bases from J; bases unmatched to any gene: 10. Germline CDR1 is MGHRA and CDR2 is YSYEKL. This CDR3 is built from 19 residues. Study-wide points: Of the naive CD4 clonotypes, roughly 5.5% were shared across several donors.

The split of CD4+ cells yielded CD45RA+ naive and CD45RA-negative memory subsets. Sequencing was carried out using memory CD4+ T cells sorted from blood. The subset here: CD45RA-negative fraction. The origin of this receptor is a young man in good health. This rearrangement joins TRBV4-1 to TRBJ1-4; 11 bases agree with TRBD1. CDR3 sequence: CASSRTGTGGFTTNEKLFF. For the CDR3, the DNA is TGCGCCAGCAGCCGAACCGGGACAGGGGGTTTCACAACTAATGAAAAACTGTTTTTT.